This T cell receptor (beta chain) originates from a study of OX40 agonist ivuxolimab in advanced cancers. Study at large: Patients received ivuxolimab, an agonistic anti-OX40 (CD134) antibody. The patients received ivuxolimab by intravenous route every 2 weeks at 0.01 to 10 mg/kg.

This CDR3 has 15 amino acids. The ends were cut back, 0 bases at V and 3 bases at J, with 11 bases in the middle. Germline assignment: CDR1 SGDLS and CDR2 YYNGEE. Study results and limitations: Averaging showed that CD8+ T cells had more expanded clones than CD4+ did.

As regards this clone: Antigen: not known.

Assay: immunoSEQ multiplex PCR; the TCRdb copy retains only in-frame clones and omits some. Of about 32,000 clones listed, less than 90% are singletons. Sequencing used CD4+ or CD8+ T cells sorted from blood, obtained in a trial of the OX40 agonist ivuxolimab. V and J are TRBV9 and TRBJ2-3; possible D gene TRBD2, 6 bases. The clonotype originates from an adult with an advanced solid tumor such as melanoma, head and neck, liver or kidney cancer. CDR3 amino acids: CASSVAAGITDTQYF. CDR3 in DNA: TGTGCCAGCAGCGTAGCTGCGGGAATTACAGATACGCAGTATTTT. The variable domain in full, with the rest retrieved from reference TRBV9 and TRBJ2-3, is DSGVTQTPKHLITATGQRVTLRCSPRSGDLSVYWYQQSLDQGLQFLIQYYNGEERAKGNILERFSAQQFPDLHSELNLSSLELGDSALYFCASSVAAGITDTQYFGPGTRLTVL.